Each of the 10 T cell receptor beta chains below was sequenced from the same sample in a study of chemoradiotherapy in HPV16-positive cancers (dated by TCRdb to 2021 to 2024). Library preparation employed the immunoSEQ multiplex PCR assay. TCRdb mirrors the immuneACCESS table, restricted to in-frame sequences. Some clones are absent from its copies; in checked studies, under half trace to an unresolved V gene, and the reason for the others is unknown. The sample data list over 30,000 clones, and roughly nine tenths of these were observed just once. The top ten clonotypes cover under 2.5% of the sample. The material sequenced was blood, taken from a patient who underwent chemoradiotherapy. These receptor sequences come from a human donor with HPV-associated anogenital cancer.

The V call is TRBV9, the J call TRBJ2-7; the D gene is possibly TRBD2 (7 bases). V gave up 4 bases and J gave up 0 bases, with 17 bases separating them. From germline, CDR1 is SGDLS and CDR2 YYNGEE. The CDR3 has 16 residues. The chain's CDR3 is CASSTQGGGSSYEQYF. DNA for the CDR3: TGTGCCAGCAGCACCCAAGGGGGGGGGAGCTCCTACGAGCAGTACTTC.

The J gene is TRBJ2-1, the V gene TRBV6-6; D is perhaps TRBD1 or TRBD2 (6 bases each). The V end lost 7 bases, the J end lost 10 bases, and 20 bases lay between the germline ends. The CDR3 has 14 residues. The germline CDR1 and CDR2 sequences are MNHNY and SVGAGI (reference sequence). The CDR3 spells CASIETKMGGEQFF. The CDR3 nucleotides are TGTGCCAGCATTGAAACTAAAATGGGGGGCGAGCAGTTCTTC.

The chain employs TRBV5-1 and TRBJ1-2; D gene unclear. CDR1 and CDR2 from the germline V gene are SGHRS and YFSETQ. CDR3 length equals 12 residues. Trimming shortened V by 0 bases and J by 4 bases, and 4 bases separated the two germline ends. The CDR3 loop reads CASSLDTYGYTF. For the CDR3, the DNA is TGCGCCAGCAGCTTGGACACCTATGGCTACACCTTC.

The rearrangement uses TRBV7-9 and TRBJ2-7; perhaps TRBD2 as D (5 bases). This CDR3 is built from 12 residues. Germline CDR1 is SEHNR and CDR2 is FQNEAQ (reference sequence). V was cut by 5 bases and J by 3 bases, with 8 bases left in between. As DNA, the CDR3 is TGTGCCAGCAGCCCGGGGAGCTACGAGCAGTACTTC. Its protein product is CASSPGSYEQYF. The full variable domain, with the rest looked up from reference TRBV7-9 and TRBJ2-7, is DTGVSQNPRHKITKRGQNVTFRCDPISEHNRLYWYRQTLGQGPEFLTYFQNEAQLEKSRLLSDRFSAERPKGSFSTLEIQRTEQGDSAMYLCASSPGSYEQYFGPGTRLTVT.

V usage is TRBV27 and J usage is TRBJ2-2; unclear D gene. Germline lookup yields CDR1 MNHEY and CDR2 SMNVEV (reference sequence). CDR3 size: 15 residues. Trimming cost V 5 bases and J 1 base, with 11 bases left between them. CDR3 DNA: TGTGCCAGCAGTCCCAAAGTAAGGAACACCGGGGAGCTGTTTTTT. It translates to CASSPKVRNTGELFF.

This clone is a singleton in its sample. The chain combines TRBV29-1 with TRBJ1-2; D call uncertain. This CDR3 has 12 residues. The germline V gene has CDR1 SQVTM and CDR2 ANQGSEA. Deletions cut 4 bases from V and 3 bases from J, with 9 bases between. CDR3 residues: CSVAIGDYGYTF. In DNA form, the CDR3 reads TGCAGCGTTGCGATAGGAGACTATGGCTACACCTTC.

This chain joins TRBV7-6 and TRBJ2-2; D uncertain. V was shortened by 1 base and J by 4 bases, with 13 bases between the two germline ends. The CDR3 contains 16 residues. The germline V gene has CDR1 SGHVS and CDR2 FNYEAQ. The CDR3 is CASSLGVAGGTGELFF. In DNA form, the CDR3 reads TGTGCCAGCAGCTTAGGGGTAGCCGGCGGCACCGGGGAGCTGTTTTTT.

J is TRBJ1-3 and V is TRBV5-6; D ambiguous. Germline V gives CDR1 SGHDT, CDR2 YYEEEE. The CDR3 is 15 amino acids. V was shortened by 4 bases and J by 0 bases, with 11 bases between the two germline ends. CDR3 sequence reads: CASSRVSGSGNTIYF. For the CDR3, the DNA is TGTGCCAGCAGCCGGGTGTCGGGCTCTGGAAACACCATATATTTT.

V and J are TRBV7-2 and TRBJ2-1; 7 positions agree with TRBD2. Losses at the gene ends were 3 bases for V and 2 bases for J; bases not matched to a gene: 4. The CDR3 is made up of 15 amino acids. Germline V lookup: CDR1 SGHTA, CDR2 FQGNSA. The CDR3, as DNA: TGTGCCAGCAGCTTCGGGGGGAGTACCTACAATGAGCAGTTCTTC. Amino acids: CASSFGGSTYNEQFF.

To note about this clone: One junction end does not reproduce the germline sequence, and a read error may be involved. The CDR3 DNA is TGTGCCAGCAGCCTAGCTTCGGTCCATGAGCAGTTCTTC. Encoded protein: CASSLASVHEQFF. V gene TRBV7-9 combines with J gene TRBJ2-1; tentatively, D is TRBD2 (5 bases). Germline CDR1 SEHNR, CDR2 FQNEAQ (reference sequence). The CDR3 is 13 amino acids.